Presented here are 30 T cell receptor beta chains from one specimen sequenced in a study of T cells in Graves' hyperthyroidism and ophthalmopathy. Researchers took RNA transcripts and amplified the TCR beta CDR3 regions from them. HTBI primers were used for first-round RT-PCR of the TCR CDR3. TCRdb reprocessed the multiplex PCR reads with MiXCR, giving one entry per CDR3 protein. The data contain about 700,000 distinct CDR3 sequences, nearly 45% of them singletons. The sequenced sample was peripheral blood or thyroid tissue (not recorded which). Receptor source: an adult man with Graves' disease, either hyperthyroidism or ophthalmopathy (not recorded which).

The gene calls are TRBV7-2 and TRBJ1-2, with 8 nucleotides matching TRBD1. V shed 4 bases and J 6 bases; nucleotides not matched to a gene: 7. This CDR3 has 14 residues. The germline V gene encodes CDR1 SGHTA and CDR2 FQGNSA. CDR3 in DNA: TGTGCCAGCAGCTCGACAGGGGTTGGCGATGGCTACACCTTC. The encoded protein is CASSSTGVGDGYTF.

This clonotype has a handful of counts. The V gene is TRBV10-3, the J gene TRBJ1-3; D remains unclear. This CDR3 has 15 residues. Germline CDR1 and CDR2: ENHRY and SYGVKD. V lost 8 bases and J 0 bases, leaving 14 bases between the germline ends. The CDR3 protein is CAISLGRDSGNTIYF. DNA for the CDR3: TGTGCCATCTCGCTAGGACGCGACTCTGGAAACACCATATATTTT.

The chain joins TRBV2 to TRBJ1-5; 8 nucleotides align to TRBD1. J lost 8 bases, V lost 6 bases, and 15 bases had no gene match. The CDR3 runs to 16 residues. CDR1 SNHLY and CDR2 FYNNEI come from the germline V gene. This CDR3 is CASSAAGQGRWEPQHF. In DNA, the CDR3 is TGTGCCAGCAGCGCAGCCGGACAGGGAAGATGGGAGCCCCAGCATTTT.

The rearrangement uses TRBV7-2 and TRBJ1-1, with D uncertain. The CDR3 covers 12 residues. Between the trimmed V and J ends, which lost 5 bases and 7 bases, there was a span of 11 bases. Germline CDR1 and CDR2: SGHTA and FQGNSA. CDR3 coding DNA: TGTGCCAGCAGCCAAGACACCCTTGAAGCTTTCTTT. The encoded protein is CASSQDTLEAFF.

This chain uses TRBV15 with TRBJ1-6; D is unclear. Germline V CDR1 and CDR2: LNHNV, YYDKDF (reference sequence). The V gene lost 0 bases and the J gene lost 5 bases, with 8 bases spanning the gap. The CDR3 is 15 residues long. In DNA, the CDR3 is TGTGCCACCAGCAGAGATAAGCGGGATAATTCACCCCTCCACTTT. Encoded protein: CATSRDKRDNSPLHF.

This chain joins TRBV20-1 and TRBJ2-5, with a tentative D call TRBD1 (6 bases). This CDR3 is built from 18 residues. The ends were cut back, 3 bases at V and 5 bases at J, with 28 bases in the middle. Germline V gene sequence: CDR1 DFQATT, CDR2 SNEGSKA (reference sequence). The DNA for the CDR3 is TGCAGTGCTAGTGATTCCGCCGGTCAGGGGCTATGGTGGGAGACCCAGTACTTC. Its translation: CSASDSAGQGLWWETQYF.

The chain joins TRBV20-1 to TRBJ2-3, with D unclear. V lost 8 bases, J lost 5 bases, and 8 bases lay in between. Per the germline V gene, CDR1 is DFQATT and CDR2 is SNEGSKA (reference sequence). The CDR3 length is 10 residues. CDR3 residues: CSPREDTQYF. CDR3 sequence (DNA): TGCAGTCCTCGAGAAGATACGCAGTATTTT.

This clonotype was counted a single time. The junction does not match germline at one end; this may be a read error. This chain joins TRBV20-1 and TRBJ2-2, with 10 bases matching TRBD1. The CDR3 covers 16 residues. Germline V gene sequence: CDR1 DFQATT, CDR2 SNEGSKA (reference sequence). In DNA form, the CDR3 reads TGCAGTGCTAGAGGGGCGGGACAGGGGAACACCGGGGAGCTGTCTTGG. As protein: CSARGAGQGNTGELSW.

CDR3 sequence reads: CASVEGTPPWYEQYF. CDR3 nucleotide sequence: TGTGCCAGCGTTGAAGGGACACCCCCGTGGTACGAGCAGTACTTC. This chain joins TRBV25-1 and TRBJ2-7; D is perhaps TRBD1 (6 bases). Between the trimmed V and J ends, which lost 8 bases and 4 bases, there was a span of 21 bases. The germline gives CDR1 MGHDK, CDR2 SYGVNS. This CDR3 contains 15 residues.

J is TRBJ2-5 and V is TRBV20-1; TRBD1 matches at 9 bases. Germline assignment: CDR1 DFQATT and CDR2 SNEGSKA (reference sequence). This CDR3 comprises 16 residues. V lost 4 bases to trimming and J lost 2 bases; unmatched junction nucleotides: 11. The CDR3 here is CSATAPGQGLQETQYF. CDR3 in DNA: TGCAGTGCTACCGCCCCGGGACAGGGTCTTCAAGAGACCCAGTACTTC.

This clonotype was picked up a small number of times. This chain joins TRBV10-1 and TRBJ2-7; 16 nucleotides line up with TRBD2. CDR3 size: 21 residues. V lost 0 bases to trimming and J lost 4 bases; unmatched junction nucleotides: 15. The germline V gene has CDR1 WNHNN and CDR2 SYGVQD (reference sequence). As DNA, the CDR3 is TGCGCCAGCAGTGAGTCGGGATGCCAGGGACTAGCGGGAGGGGTTTATTACGAGCAGTACTTC. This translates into CASSESGCQGLAGGVYYEQYF.

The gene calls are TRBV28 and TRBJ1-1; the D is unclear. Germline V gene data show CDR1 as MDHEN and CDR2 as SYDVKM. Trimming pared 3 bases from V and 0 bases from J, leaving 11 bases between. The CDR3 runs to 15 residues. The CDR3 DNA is TGTGCCAGCAGTTTTGATCCGGGGATGAACACTGAAGCTTTCTTT. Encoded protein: CASSFDPGMNTEAFF.

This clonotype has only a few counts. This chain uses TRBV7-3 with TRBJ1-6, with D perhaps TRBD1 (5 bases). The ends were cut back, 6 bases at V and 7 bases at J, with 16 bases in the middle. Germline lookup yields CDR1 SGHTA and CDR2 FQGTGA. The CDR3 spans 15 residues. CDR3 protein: CASSRTRDGNSPLHF. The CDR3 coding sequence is TGTGCCAGCAGTCGAACCCGGGACGGAAATTCACCCCTCCACTTT.

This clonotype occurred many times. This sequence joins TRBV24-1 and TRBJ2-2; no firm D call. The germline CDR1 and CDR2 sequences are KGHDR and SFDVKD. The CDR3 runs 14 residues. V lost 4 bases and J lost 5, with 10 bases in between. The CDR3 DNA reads TGTGCCACCAGTGACCCGGACGGAACCGGGGAGCTGTTTTTT. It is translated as CATSDPDGTGELFF.

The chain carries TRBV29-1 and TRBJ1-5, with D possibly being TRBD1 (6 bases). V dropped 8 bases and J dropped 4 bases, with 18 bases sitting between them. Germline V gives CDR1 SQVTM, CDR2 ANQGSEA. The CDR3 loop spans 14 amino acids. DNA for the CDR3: TGCAGCTACGGGACAAGGGTCCCTAATCAGCCCCAGCATTTT. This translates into CSYGTRVPNQPQHF. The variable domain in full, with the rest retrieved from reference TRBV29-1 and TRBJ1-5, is SAVISQKPSRDICQRGTSLTIQCQVDSQVTMMFWYRQQPGQSLTLIATANQGSEATYESGFVIDKFPISRPNLTFSTLTVSNMSPEDSSIYLCSYGTRVPNQPQHFGDGTRLSIL.

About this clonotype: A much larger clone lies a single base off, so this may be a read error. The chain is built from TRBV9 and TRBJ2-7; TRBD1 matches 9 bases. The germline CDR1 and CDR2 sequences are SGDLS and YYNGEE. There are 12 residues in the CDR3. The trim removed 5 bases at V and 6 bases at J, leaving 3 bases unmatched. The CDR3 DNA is TGTGCCAGCAGGGGGACAGGGATCGAGCAGTACTTC. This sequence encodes CASRGTGIEQYF.

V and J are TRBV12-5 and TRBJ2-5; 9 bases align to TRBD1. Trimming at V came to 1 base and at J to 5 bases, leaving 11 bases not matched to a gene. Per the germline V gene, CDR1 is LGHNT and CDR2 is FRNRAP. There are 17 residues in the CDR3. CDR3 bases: TGTGCTAGTGGTTTGGCACATACCACAGGGGGCGACGAGACCCAGTACTTC. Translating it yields CASGLAHTTGGDETQYF.

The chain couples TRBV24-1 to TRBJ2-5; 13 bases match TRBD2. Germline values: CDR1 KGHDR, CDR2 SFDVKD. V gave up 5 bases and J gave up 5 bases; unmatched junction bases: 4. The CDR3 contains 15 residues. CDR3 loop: CATSGTSGSWETQYF. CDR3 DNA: TGTGCCACCAGTGGGACTAGCGGGAGTTGGGAGACCCAGTACTTC.

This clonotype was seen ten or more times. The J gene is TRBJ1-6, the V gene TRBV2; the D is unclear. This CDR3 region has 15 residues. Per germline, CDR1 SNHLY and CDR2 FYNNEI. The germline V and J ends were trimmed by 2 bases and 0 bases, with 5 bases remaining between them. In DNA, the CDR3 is TGTGCCAGCAGTGAAAGTAGCTCCTATAATTCACCCCTCCACTTT. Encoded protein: CASSESSSYNSPLHF.

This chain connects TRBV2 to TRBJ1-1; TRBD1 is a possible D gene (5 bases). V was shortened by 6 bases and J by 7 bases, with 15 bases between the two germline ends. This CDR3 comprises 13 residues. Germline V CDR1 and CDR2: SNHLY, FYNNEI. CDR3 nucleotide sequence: TGTGCCAGCAGCTCCGGGACCGCCCATGAAGCTTTCTTT. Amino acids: CASSSGTAHEAFF.

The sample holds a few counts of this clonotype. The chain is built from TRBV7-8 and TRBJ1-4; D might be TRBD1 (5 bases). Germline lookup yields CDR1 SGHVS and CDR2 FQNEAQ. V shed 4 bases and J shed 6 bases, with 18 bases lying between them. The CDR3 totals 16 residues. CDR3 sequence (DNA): TGTGCCAGCAGCTCAGGACCCGCCCTAGGGGATGAAAAACTGTTTTTT. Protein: CASSSGPALGDEKLFF.

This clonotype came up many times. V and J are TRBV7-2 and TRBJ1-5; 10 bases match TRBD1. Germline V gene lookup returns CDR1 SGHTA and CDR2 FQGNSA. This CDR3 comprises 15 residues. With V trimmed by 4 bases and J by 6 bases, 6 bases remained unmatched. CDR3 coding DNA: TGTGCCAGCAGCTCCCGAGGACAGGGGGGTCAGCCCCAGCATTTT. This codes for CASSSRGQGGQPQHF.

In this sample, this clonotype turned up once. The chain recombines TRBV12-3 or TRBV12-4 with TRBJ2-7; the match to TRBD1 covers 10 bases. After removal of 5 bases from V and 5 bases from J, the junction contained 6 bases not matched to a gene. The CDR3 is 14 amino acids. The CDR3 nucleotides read TGTGCCAGCAGTCAAGGACAGGGGGGAGACGAGCAGTACTTC. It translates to CASSQGQGGDEQYF.

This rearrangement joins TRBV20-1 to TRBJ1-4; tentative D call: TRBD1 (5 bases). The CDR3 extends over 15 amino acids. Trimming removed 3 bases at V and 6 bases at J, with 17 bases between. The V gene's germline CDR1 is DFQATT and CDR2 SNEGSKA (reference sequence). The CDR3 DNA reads TGCAGTGCTAGGGGGCCGGCAGCGACTGATGAAAAACTGTTTTTT. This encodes CSARGPAATDEKLFF.

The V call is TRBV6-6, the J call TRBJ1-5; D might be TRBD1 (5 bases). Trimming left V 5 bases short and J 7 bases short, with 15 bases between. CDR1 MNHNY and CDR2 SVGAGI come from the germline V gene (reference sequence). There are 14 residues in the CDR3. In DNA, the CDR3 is TGTGCCAGCAGTGCCTACAGGCTCGGGCAGCCCCAGCATTTT. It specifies CASSAYRLGQPQHF.

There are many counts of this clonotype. The CDR3 region is CASRTGPANYGYTF. The CDR3, as DNA: TGTGCCAGCAGGACAGGGCCCGCTAACTATGGCTACACCTTC. The J gene is TRBJ1-2, the V gene TRBV12-3 or TRBV12-4; TRBD1 agrees at 7 bases. The CDR3 has 14 amino acids. With V trimmed by 6 bases and J by 0 bases, 4 bases remained unmatched.

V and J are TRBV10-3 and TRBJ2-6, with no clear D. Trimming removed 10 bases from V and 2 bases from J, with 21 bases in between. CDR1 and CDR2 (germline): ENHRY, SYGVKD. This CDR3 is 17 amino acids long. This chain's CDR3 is CASREFPGGTGANVLTF. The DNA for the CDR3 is TGTGCCAGCAGAGAGTTTCCTGGCGGCACTGGGGCCAACGTCCTGACTTTC.

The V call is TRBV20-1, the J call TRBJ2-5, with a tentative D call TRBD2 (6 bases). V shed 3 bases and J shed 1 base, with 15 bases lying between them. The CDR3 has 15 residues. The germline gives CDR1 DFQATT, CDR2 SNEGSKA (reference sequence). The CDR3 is CSASAAGRLQETQYF. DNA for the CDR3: TGCAGTGCTAGTGCGGCGGGGCGTCTCCAAGAGACCCAGTACTTC.

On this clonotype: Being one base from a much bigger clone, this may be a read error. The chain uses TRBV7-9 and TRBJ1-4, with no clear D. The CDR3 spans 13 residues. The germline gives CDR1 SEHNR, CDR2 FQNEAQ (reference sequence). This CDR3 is CASGAPDDEKLLF. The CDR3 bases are TGTGCCAGCGGCGCCCCGGACGACGAAAAACTGCTTTTT.

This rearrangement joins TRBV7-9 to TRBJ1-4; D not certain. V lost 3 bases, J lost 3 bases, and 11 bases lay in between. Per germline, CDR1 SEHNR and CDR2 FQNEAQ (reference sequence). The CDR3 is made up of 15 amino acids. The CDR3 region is CASSFRKAANEKLFF. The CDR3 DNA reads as TGTGCCAGCAGCTTTAGGAAAGCAGCTAATGAAAAACTGTTTTTT.